This T cell receptor (beta chain) derives from a study of control samples from healthy donors and cancer patients. The CDR3 runs to 15 residues. The V segment lost 0 bases and the J segment 5 bases; nucleotides outside the gene matches: 4. Germline V gives CDR1 SGHRS, CDR2 YFSETQ. This table comes from immunoSEQ multiplex PCR, and its TCRdb copy is limited to in-frame clones, with some not included. The sample shows more than 80,000 clones, just over 90% of them seen only once. The sample was blood. The chain employs TRBV5-1 and TRBJ2-7; 11 positions agree with TRBD2. The origin of this receptor is a young man in good health. The CDR3 nucleotides read TGCGCCAGCAGCTTGGAAGGACTAGCGGGTAACGAGCAGTACTTC. This encodes CASSLEGLAGNEQYF.